This TCR beta chain was recovered during a study of blood T cell repertoires in COVID-19. This CDR3 has 13 residues. V lost 9 bases and J lost 9; bases outside the gene matches: 3. Germline V gene lookup returns CDR1 ENHRY and CDR2 SYGVKD. Profiling relied on immunoSEQ multiplex PCR, and the TCRdb table lists in-frame clones only, not all of them. The repertoire includes 200,000 to 250,000 clones, around four fifths of them detected once, and about 20% sits in the top ten. The chain carries TRBV10-3 and TRBJ2-1; TRBD2 aligns across 15 bases. This sequence originates from a young man with active or convalescent COVID-19. The sequenced sample consisted of peripheral blood. Here the CDR3 reads CAMGLAGGGEQFF. The CDR3 DNA sequence: TGTGCCATGGGACTAGCGGGAGGTGGTGAGCAGTTCTTC.